Described below is a single T cell receptor (beta chain) sequence and its context. Its target is not known. Investigators prepared the TCR beta libraries by applying iRepertoire HTBI primers and Arm-PCR of CDR3 regions. From the multiplex PCR reads, TCRdb called clonotypes with MiXCR, one entry per CDR3 protein. Of 390,000 or so distinct CDR3 sequences listed, around 23% are singletons. Stated time point: persistent/refractory GD, antithyroid drugs over 5 years with positive TRAb. Extracted RNA from PBMCs served as the source of the TCR library. An endocrinology department in Xi'an, China, supplied the patients. The data derive from a study of regulatory T cells in long-lasting Graves disease. Germline V lookup: CDR1 MDHEN, CDR2 SYDVKM. The V end was cut by 4 bases, the J end by 4 bases, with 10 bases between. The CDR3 contains 14 residues. Study results and caveats: It is possible that accuracy was reduced by the small size of the sample.

The sequences come from peripheral blood mononuclear cells (PBMCs), collected when the disease was refractory, from a patient treated with antithyroid drugs. The sequence was collected from a woman aged 40 to 50 with Graves disease. The chain employs TRBV28 and TRBJ2-2, with a weak D call TRBD1 (5 bases). CDR3 protein: CASSSDKVTGELFF. Here the CDR3 DNA reads TGTGCCAGCAGTTCGGACAAAGTCACCGGGGAGCTGTTTTTT.